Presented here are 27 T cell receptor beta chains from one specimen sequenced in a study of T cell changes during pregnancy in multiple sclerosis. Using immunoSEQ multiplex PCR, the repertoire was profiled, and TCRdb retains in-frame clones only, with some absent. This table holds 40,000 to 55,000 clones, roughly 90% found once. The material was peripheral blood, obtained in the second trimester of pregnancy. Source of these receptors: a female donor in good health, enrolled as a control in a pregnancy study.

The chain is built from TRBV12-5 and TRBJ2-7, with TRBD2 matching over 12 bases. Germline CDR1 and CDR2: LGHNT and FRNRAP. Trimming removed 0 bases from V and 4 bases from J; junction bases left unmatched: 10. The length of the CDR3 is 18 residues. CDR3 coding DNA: TGTGCTAGTGGTTTGGTAGCTGTGATGACTAGCGGGAGATACGAGCAGTACTTC. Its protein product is CASGLVAVMTSGRYEQYF.

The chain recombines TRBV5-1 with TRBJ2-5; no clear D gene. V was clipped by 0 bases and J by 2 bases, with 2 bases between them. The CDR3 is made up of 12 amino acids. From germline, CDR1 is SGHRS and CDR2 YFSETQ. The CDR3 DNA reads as TGCGCCAGCAGCTTGGCACAAGAGACCCAGTACTTC. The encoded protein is CASSLAQETQYF.

CDR3 sequence reads: CAWSVGDSSNEKLFF. The CDR3 nucleotides are TGTGCCTGGAGCGTGGGGGACAGCTCTAATGAAAAACTGTTTTTT. This chain joins TRBV30 and TRBJ1-4; TRBD1 matches at 7 bases. V was clipped by 3 bases and J by 3 bases; unmatched bases: 7. The germline gives CDR1 GTSNPN, CDR2 SVGIG (reference sequence). The CDR3 loop spans 15 amino acids. The full variable domain, its missing parts supplied by reference TRBV30 and TRBJ1-4, is SQTIHQWPATLVQPVGSPLSLECTVEGTSNPNLYWYRQAAGRGLQLLFYSVGIGQISSEVPQNLSASRPQDRQFILSSKKLLLSDSGFYLCAWSVGDSSNEKLFFGSGTQLSVL.

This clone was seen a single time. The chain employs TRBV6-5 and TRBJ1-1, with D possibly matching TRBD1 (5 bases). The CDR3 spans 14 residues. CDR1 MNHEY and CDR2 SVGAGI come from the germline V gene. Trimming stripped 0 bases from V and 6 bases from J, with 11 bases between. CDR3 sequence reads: CASSYSRRGAEAFF. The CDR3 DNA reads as TGTGCCAGCAGTTACTCGAGGCGGGGCGCTGAAGCTTTCTTT.

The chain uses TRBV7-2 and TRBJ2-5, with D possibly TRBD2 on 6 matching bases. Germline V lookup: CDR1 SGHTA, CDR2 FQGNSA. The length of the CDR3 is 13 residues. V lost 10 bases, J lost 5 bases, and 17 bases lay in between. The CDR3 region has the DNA TGTGCCATCGCGGGGCAGGGCGGGGAGACCCAGTACTTC. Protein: CAIAGQGGETQYF.

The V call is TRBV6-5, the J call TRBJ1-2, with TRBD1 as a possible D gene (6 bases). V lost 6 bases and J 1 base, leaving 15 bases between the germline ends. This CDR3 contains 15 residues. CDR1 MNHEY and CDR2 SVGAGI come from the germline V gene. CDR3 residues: CASSAGQLVNYGYTF. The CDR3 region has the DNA TGTGCCAGCAGCGCCGGACAGCTCGTTAACTATGGCTACACCTTC.

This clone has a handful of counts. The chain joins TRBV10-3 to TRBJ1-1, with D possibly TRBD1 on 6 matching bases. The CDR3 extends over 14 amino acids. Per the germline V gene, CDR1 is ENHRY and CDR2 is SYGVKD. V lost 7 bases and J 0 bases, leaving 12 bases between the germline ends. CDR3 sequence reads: CAITEDSLNTEAFF. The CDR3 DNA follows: TGTGCCATCACGGAGGACAGCTTGAACACTGAAGCTTTCTTT.

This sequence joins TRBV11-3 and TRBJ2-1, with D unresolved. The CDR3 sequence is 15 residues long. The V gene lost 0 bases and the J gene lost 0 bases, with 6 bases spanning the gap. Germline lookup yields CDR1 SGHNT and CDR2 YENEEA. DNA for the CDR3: TGTGCCAGCAGCTTAGAACAGCTCTCCTACAATGAGCAGTTCTTC. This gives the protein CASSLEQLSYNEQFF.

The DNA for the CDR3 is TGCGCCAGCAGTCGACTTAGACAGGGGTTTGTCACAGATACGCAGTATTTT. Protein product: CASSRLRQGFVTDTQYF. The rearrangement links TRBV23-1 to TRBJ2-3; TRBD1 matches 8 bases. TRBV23-1 is assigned to the ORF class and has an uncertain function. Germline trimming cut 4 bases from V and 2 bases from J; bases unmatched to any gene: 11. This CDR3 is built from 17 residues.

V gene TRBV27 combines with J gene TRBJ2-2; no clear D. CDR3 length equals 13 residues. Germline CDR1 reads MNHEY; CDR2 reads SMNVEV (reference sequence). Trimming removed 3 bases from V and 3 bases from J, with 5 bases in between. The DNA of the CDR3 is TGTGCCAGCAGTTTTCTAGACACCGGGGAGCTGTTTTTT. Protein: CASSFLDTGELFF.

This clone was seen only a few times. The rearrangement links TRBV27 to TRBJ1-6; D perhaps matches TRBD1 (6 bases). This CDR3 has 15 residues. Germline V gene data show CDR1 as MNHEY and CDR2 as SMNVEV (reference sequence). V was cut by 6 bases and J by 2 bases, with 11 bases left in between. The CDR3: CASSTGSPYNSPLHF. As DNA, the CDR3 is TGTGCCAGCAGCACAGGGAGTCCCTATAATTCACCCCTCCACTTT.

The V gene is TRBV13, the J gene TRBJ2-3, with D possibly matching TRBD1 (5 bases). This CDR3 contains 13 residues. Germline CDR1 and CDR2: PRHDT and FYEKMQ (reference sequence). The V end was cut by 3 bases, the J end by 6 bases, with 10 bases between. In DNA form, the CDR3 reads TGTGCCAGCAGCTTCCAGGGAAGGGATACGCAGTATTTT. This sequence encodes CASSFQGRDTQYF.

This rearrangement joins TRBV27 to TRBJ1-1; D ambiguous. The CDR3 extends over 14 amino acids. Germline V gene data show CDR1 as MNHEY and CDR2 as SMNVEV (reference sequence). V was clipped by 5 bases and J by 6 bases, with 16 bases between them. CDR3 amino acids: CASSPRMGGAEAFF. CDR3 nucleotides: TGTGCCAGCAGTCCCCGGATGGGAGGCGCTGAAGCTTTCTTT.

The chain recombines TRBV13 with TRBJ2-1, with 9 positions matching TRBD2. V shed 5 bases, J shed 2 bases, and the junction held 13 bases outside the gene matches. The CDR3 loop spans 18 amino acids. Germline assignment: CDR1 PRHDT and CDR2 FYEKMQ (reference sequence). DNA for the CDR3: TGTGCCAGCAGCGGGGGGGTTAGCGGGAGTGGAACCTACAATGAGCAGTTCTTC. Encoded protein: CASSGGVSGSGTYNEQFF.

The CDR3 sequence is CASSLLAGGYNEQFF. The CDR3, as DNA: TGTGCCAGCAGCCTACTAGCGGGAGGGTACAATGAGCAGTTCTTC. The chain has TRBV6-5 and TRBJ2-1; 13 positions agree with TRBD2. Per germline, CDR1 MNHEY and CDR2 SVGAGI. V shed 6 bases and J 4 bases; nucleotides not matched to a gene: 3. The CDR3 sequence is 15 residues long.

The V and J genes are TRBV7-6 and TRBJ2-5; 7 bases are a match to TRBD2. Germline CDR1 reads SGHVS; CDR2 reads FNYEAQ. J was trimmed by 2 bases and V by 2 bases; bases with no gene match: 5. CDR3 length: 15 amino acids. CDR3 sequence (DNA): TGTGCCAGCAGCTTATTAGGTAGCGGGCAAGAGACCCAGTACTTC. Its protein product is CASSLLGSGQETQYF.

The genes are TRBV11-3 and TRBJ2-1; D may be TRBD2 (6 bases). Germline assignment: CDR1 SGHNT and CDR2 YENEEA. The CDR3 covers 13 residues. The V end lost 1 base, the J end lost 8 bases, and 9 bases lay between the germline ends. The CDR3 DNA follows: TGTGCCAGCAGCTTAGTTTCGGGGGATGAGCAGTTCTTC. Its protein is CASSLVSGDEQFF.

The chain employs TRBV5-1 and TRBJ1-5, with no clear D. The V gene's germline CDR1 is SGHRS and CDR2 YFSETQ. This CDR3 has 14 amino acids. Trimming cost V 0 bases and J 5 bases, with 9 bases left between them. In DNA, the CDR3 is TGCGCCAGCAGCTTGGACAGCCCATATCAGCCCCAGCATTTT. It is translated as CASSLDSPYQPQHF.

CDR3 region: CASSHHTGASGTDTQYF. The CDR3 DNA sequence: TGTGCCAGTAGTCACCACACAGGGGCGAGTGGAACAGATACGCAGTATTTT. The chain uses TRBV19 and TRBJ2-3; 7 bases agree with TRBD1. The CDR3 sequence is 17 residues long. J lost 3 bases, V lost 5 bases, and 14 bases had no gene match. Germline CDR1 is LNHDA and CDR2 is SQIVND (reference sequence).

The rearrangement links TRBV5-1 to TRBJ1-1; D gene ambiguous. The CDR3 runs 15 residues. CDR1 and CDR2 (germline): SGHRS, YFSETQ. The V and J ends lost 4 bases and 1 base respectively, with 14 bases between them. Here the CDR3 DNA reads TGCGCCAGCAGCCCCCTGTTGGCTCCGAACACTGAAGCTTTCTTT. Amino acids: CASSPLLAPNTEAFF.

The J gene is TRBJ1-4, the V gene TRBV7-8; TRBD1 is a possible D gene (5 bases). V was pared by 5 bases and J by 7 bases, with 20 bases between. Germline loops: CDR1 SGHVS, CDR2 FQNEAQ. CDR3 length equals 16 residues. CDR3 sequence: CASSLFFVGQGEKLFF. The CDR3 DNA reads TGTGCCAGCAGCCTCTTTTTTGTGGGGCAGGGTGAAAAACTGTTTTTT.

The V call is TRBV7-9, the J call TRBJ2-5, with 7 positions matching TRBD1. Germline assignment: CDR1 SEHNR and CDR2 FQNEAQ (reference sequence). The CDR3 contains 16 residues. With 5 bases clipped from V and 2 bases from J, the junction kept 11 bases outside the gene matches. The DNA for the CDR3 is TGTGCCAGCAGCCCCTCCACCGTGACAGGGCAAGAGACCCAGTACTTC. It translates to CASSPSTVTGQETQYF.

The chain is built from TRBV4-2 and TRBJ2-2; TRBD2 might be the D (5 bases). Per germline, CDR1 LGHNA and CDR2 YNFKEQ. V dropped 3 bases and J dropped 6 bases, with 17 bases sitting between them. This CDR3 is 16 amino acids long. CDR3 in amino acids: CASSQDLLVGAGELFF. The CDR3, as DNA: TGTGCCAGCAGCCAGGACCTACTAGTTGGGGCCGGGGAGCTGTTTTTT.

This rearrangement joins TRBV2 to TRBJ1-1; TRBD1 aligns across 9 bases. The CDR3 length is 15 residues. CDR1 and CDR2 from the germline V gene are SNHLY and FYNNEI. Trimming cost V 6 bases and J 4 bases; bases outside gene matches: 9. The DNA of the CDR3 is TGTGCCAGCAGGACCGGGACAGGGCGGCTCACTGAAGCTTTCTTT. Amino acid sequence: CASRTGTGRLTEAFF.

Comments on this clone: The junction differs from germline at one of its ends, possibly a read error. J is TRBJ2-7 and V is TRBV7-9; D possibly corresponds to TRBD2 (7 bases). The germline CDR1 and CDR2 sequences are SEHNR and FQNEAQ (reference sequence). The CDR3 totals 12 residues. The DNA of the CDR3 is TGTGCCAGCAGCTTACTGGGGGGGCCGCTCGACTTC. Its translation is CASSLLGGPLDF.

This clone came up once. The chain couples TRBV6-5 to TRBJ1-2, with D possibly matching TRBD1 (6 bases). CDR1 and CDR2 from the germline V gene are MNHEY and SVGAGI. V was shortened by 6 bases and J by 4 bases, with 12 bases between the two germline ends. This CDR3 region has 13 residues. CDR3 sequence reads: CASSLGGVYGYTF. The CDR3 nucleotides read TGTGCCAGCAGCCTAGGGGGGGTCTATGGCTACACCTTC.

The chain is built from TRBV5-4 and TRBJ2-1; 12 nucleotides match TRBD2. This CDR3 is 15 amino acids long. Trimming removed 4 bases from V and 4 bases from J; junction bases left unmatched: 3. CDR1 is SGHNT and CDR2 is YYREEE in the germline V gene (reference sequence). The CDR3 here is CASSPTSGGYNEQFF. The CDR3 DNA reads TGTGCCAGCAGCCCGACTAGCGGGGGTTACAATGAGCAGTTCTTC.